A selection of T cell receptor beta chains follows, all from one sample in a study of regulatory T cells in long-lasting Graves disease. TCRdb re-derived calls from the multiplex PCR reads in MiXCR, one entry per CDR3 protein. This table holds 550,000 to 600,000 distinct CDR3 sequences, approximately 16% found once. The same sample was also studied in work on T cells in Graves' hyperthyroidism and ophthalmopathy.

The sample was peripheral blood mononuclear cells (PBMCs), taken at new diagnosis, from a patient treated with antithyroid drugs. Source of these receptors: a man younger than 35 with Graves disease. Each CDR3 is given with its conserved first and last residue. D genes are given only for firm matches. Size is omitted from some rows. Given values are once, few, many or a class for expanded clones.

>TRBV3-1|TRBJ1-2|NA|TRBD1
TGTGCCAGCAGCCAAGCCGGGACAGAGGTATACTATGGCTACACCTTC
CASSQAGTEVYYGYTF
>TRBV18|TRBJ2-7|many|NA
TGTGCCAGCTCATCATTCCGACAGGCTTACTCCTACGAGCAGTACTTC
CASSSFRQAYSYEQYF
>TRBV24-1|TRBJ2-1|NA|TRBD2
TGTGCCACCAGTGCCCCGGGGGGGAATGAGCAGTTCTTC
CATSAPGGNEQFF
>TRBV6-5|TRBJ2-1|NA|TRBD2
TGTGCCAGCAGTTACTCGATTTCGCTAGCGGGGAACTACAATGAGCAGTTCTTC
CASSYSISLAGNYNEQFF
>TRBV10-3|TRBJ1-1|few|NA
TGTGCCATCAGTGAGGAGGGTGGCGGGGCTAACACTGAAGCTTTCTTT
CAISEEGGGANTEAFF
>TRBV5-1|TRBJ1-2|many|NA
TGCGCCAGCAGCCCCGAGACAGTCTATGGCTACACCTTC
CASSPETVYGYTF
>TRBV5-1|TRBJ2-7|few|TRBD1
TGCGCCAGCAGCTTGAGGGGACAGGGAAACCACGAGCAGTACTTC
CASSLRGQGNHEQYF
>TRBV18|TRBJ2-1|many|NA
TGTGCCAGCTTAAACCGGCTAGACGGTGCGAGTGAGCAGTTCTTC
CASLNRLDGASEQFF
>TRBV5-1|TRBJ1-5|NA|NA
TGCGCCAGCAGCTGGGGCGCGGGCAATCAGCCCCAGCATTTT
CASSWGAGNQPQHF
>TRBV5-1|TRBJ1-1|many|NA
TGCGCCAGCGCCGGGGGTTTAAACACTGAAGCTTTCTTT
CASAGGLNTEAFF
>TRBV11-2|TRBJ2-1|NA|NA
TGTGCCAGCAGCAAAATAGCGGACTCCTACAATGAGCAGTTCTTC
CASSKIADSYNEQFF
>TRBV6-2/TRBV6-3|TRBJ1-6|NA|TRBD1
TGTGCCAGCAGCCCCCGGGCGGGACAGGGTTTTAATTCACCCCTCCACTTT
CASSPRAGQGFNSPLHF
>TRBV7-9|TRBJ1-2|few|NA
TGTGCCAGCAGCCAATTGCGGGATGGCTACACCTTC
CASSQLRDGYTF
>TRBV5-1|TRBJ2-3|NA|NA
TGCGCCAGCAGCCCGGGCAGGGCGGTCACTAGCACAGATACGCAGTATTTT
CASSPGRAVTSTDTQYF
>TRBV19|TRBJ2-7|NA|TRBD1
TGTGCCAGTAGTATGTCGGACAGGGGCTCCTACGAGCAGTACTTC
CASSMSDRGSYEQYF
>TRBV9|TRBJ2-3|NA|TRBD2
TGTGCCAGCAGCGCACGGACTAGCGGGAGGGCAACAGATACGCAGTATTTT
CASSARTSGRATDTQYF
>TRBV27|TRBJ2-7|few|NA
TGTGCCAGCATGGATCCGGTGACCTACGAGCAGTACTTC
CASMDPVTYEQYF
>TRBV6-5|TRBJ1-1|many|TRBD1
TGTGCCAGCAGTTACTCGGAAGGGGGCGGCACTGAAGCTTTCTTT
CASSYSEGGGTEAFF
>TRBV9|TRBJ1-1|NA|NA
TGTGCCAGCGGGGACCAGGAGGAAGCTTTCTTT
CASGDQEEAFF
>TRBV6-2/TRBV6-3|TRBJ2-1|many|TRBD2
TGTGCCAGCAGTGCGGGAGGGCCTGGTGAGCAGTTCTTC
CASSAGGPGEQFF
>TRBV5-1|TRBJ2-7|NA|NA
TGCGCCAGCAGCTTGTTGGACACCCACTACGAGCAGTACTTC
CASSLLDTHYEQYF
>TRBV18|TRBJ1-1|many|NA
TGTGCCAGCTCACCACTGTCTCATGGTTTGGACACTGAAGCTTTCTTT
CASSPLSHGLDTEAFF